This T cell receptor (beta chain) is drawn from a study of T-cell reconstitution after alpha-beta-depleted transplantation in children. Library preparation (for TCRbeta) was performed with unique molecular identifiers. TCRdb re-analysed the PCR reads in MiXCR, keeping a single row per CDR3 protein. The data show over 550,000 distinct CDR3 sequences, over 9.5% seen once. Trimming took 4 bases from V and 6 from J; bases not matched to a gene: 6. This CDR3 region has 15 residues. The germline V gene encodes CDR1 DFQATT and CDR2 SNEGSKA (reference sequence). The V call is TRBV20-1, the J call TRBJ2-3; 14 nucleotides match TRBD2. This receptor was obtained from a human donor who donated a stem cell graft to a child with acute myeloid leukemia. The sequencing used PBMCs from the stem cell graft donor, collected from the stem cell graft. This CDR3 is CSATGLAGVRDTQYF. CDR3 DNA sequence: TGCAGTGCTACGGGACTAGCGGGAGTGAGGGATACGCAGTATTTT.